The 20 T cell receptor beta chains below all came from one sample that was sequenced in a study of early T cells in non-severe SARS-CoV-2 infection. TCRdb itself ran the 5' RACE reads through MiXCR, one entry per CDR3 protein. The sample lists around 60,000 distinct CDR3 sequences, roughly a tenth seen once, with 8% to 9% in the top ten. Specimen: whole blood. These TCRs come from an adult who was a healthcare worker with PCR-confirmed SARS-CoV-2 infection or an uninfected control (not recorded which).

In its sample, this clonotype was seen many times. This chain links TRBV11-3 with TRBJ2-1; no clear D. Germline loops: CDR1 SGHNT, CDR2 YENEEA. The CDR3 is 14 amino acids. Deletions cut 3 bases from V and 5 bases from J, with 11 bases between. The CDR3 DNA reads TGTGCCAGCAGCTTCCGGACCCCTAACAATGAGCAGTTCTTC. As protein: CASSFRTPNNEQFF.

Many counts were recorded for this clonotype. J is TRBJ2-1 and V is TRBV2; TRBD1 matches at 8 bases. Germline lookup yields CDR1 SNHLY and CDR2 FYNNEI. The ends lost 1 base at V and 3 bases at J; junction bases unmatched: 2. The CDR3 totals 15 residues. For the CDR3, the DNA is TGTGCCAGCAGTGAAGACAGGGGGTTCTACAATGAGCAGTTCTTC. It codes for CASSEDRGFYNEQFF.

The chain employs TRBV12-3 or TRBV12-4 and TRBJ1-2; tentatively, D is TRBD1 (6 bases). The germline V and J ends were trimmed by 2 bases and 4 bases, with 14 bases remaining between them. The CDR3 totals 15 residues. The CDR3 loop reads CASSLIGQLVYGYTF. DNA for the CDR3: TGTGCCAGCAGTTTAATAGGACAGCTCGTCTATGGCTACACCTTC.

Many counts were recorded for this clonotype. The chain joins TRBV6-2 or TRBV6-3 to TRBJ1-5; D is unclear. The CDR3 has 14 amino acids. V lost 5 bases and J lost 5, with 13 bases in between. Germline V gives CDR1 MNHEY, CDR2 SVGEGT. CDR3 nucleotide sequence: TGTGCCAGCAGTGGGCGCTTCCCTGATCAGCCCCAGCATTTT. It yields the protein CASSGRFPDQPQHF.

This clonotype came up a few times. This chain uses TRBV9 with TRBJ2-1; D tentatively reads TRBD1 or TRBD2 (5 bases each). CDR3 size: 15 residues. CDR1 and CDR2 from the germline V gene are SGDLS and YYNGEE. Trimming left V 4 bases short and J 13 bases short, with 24 bases between. In nucleotides, the CDR3 is TGTGCCAGCAGCACGCCCTCTCGACCCGGGACCCCCCAGTTCTTC. Encoded protein: CASSTPSRPGTPQFF.

The rearrangement joins TRBV15 to TRBJ1-5, with D unclear. This CDR3 has 17 residues. Between the trimmed V and J ends, which lost 3 bases and 0 bases, there was a span of 15 bases. Germline CDR1 LNHNV, CDR2 YYDKDF (reference sequence). CDR3 loop: CATSRGGRFYSNQPQHF. CDR3 DNA: TGTGCCACCAGCAGGGGAGGACGCTTCTATAGCAATCAGCCCCAGCATTTT.

Many counts were recorded for this clonotype. The chain carries TRBV6-1 and TRBJ1-2, with 9 bases fitting TRBD1. Germline values: CDR1 MNHNS, CDR2 SASEGT. The trim removed 7 bases at V and 4 bases at J, leaving 7 bases unmatched. CDR3 length equals 14 residues. The CDR3 DNA reads TGTGCCAGCAACCCCCAGGACAGGGGCTATGGCTACACCTTC. This encodes CASNPQDRGYGYTF.

Only a few counts were recorded for this clonotype. V gene TRBV3-1 combines with J gene TRBJ1-2, with D uncertain. The V gene's germline CDR1 is LGHDT and CDR2 YNNKEL (reference sequence). The CDR3 contains 16 residues. V dropped 1 base and J dropped 0 bases, with 12 bases sitting between them. The CDR3: CASSQVAGAANYGYTF. Written as DNA, the CDR3 is TGTGCCAGCAGCCAAGTGGCGGGAGCCGCTAACTATGGCTACACCTTC.

This clonotype was observed at least ten times. The chain carries TRBV6-2 or TRBV6-3 and TRBJ2-1, with D possibly matching TRBD2 (7 bases). Trimming shortened V by 2 bases and J by 2 bases, and 13 bases separated the two germline ends. Per the germline V gene, CDR1 is MNHEY and CDR2 is SVGEGT. The CDR3 runs 16 residues. CDR3 residues: CASSYRGEGTYNEQFF. The CDR3 nucleotides are TGTGCCAGCAGTTACAGGGGGGAGGGAACCTACAATGAGCAGTTCTTC.

Ten or more counts support this clonotype. The chain joins TRBV18 to TRBJ1-1, with D unresolved. CDR1 and CDR2 (germline): KGHSH, LQKENI. V shed 8 bases and J shed 0 bases, with 13 bases lying between them. The CDR3 is made up of 14 amino acids. Here the CDR3 reads CASTPSAMNTEAFF. CDR3 nucleotides: TGTGCCAGCACCCCGTCAGCCATGAACACTGAAGCTTTCTTT.

This clonotype was counted many times. The J gene is TRBJ2-7, the V gene TRBV11-2; 9 bases line up with TRBD2. Germline V lookup: CDR1 SGHAT, CDR2 FQNNGV. Trimming at V came to 4 bases and at J to 2 bases, leaving 6 bases not matched to a gene. This CDR3 has 15 residues. CDR3 protein: CASSSGLASAYEQYF. Written as DNA, the CDR3 is TGTGCCAGCAGCTCGGGACTAGCCTCGGCCTACGAGCAGTACTTC.

V and J are TRBV14 and TRBJ2-1, with TRBD2 matching over 15 bases. Germline loops: CDR1 SGHDN, CDR2 FVKESK. This CDR3 comprises 19 residues. With 3 bases clipped from V and 5 bases from J, the junction kept 11 bases outside the gene matches. Written as DNA, the CDR3 is TGTGCCAGCAGCCAGGGATGGACTAGCGGGAGGGGACCCAACAATGAGCAGTTCTTC. Translation: CASSQGWTSGRGPNNEQFF.

The rearrangement uses TRBV4-1 and TRBJ2-1, with a tentative D call TRBD2 (6 bases). Germline V gene lookup returns CDR1 MGHRA and CDR2 YSYEKL. The CDR3 consists of 15 residues. Trimming removed 1 base from V and 7 bases from J, with 14 bases in between. The CDR3 region has the DNA TGCGCCAGCAGCCAAGTGACGGGAGTAACGAATGAGCAGTTCTTC. Protein: CASSQVTGVTNEQFF.

This clonotype was observed many times. The rearrangement links TRBV4-1 to TRBJ2-7, with 8 bases identical to TRBD1. The V and J ends lost 4 bases and 2 bases, in that order; junction bases with no gene match: 7. This CDR3 region has 15 residues. The germline V gene encodes CDR1 MGHRA and CDR2 YSYEKL. CDR3 sequence reads: CASSRTRDRTYEQYF. CDR3 nucleotides: TGCGCCAGCAGCCGAACCCGGGACAGGACCTACGAGCAGTACTTC.

This clonotype has a count of ten or more. The chain combines TRBV4-1 with TRBJ2-2; TRBD2 is a possible D gene (5 bases). The CDR3 has 15 amino acids. Trimming took off 4 bases at V and 4 bases at J, with 13 bases between the two ends. Germline V gene lookup returns CDR1 MGHRA and CDR2 YSYEKL. CDR3 sequence: CASSLHLAGTGELFF. The CDR3 nucleotides read TGCGCCAGCAGCCTACATCTAGCAGGCACCGGGGAGCTGTTTTTT.

This clonotype was seen a handful of times. The chain has TRBV11-2 and TRBJ2-7; TRBD1 matches at 9 bases. Germline assignment: CDR1 SGHAT and CDR2 FQNNGV. The CDR3 length is 15 residues. The V gene end was trimmed by 5 bases and the J gene end by 4 bases; junction bases not matched to a gene: 9. CDR3 in DNA: TGTGCCAGCAGCGCATTACAGGGGGCGCGGTACGAGCAGTACTTC. Its protein is CASSALQGARYEQYF.

This clonotype was recorded many times. The chain links TRBV12-3 or TRBV12-4 to TRBJ2-4, with no clear D. Trimming cost V 3 bases and J 0 bases, with 12 bases left between them. This CDR3 comprises 16 residues. DNA for the CDR3: TGTGCCAGCAGTTTGTCCGGCTCCTTAGCCAAAAACATTCAGTACTTC. It encodes CASSLSGSLAKNIQYF.

The chain recombines TRBV19 with TRBJ1-5; D is unclear. Trimming removed 3 bases at V and 3 bases at J, with 12 bases between. Germline CDR1 and CDR2: LNHDA and SQIVND (reference sequence). This CDR3 spans 15 amino acids. Here the CDR3 reads CASSINHGYNQPQHF. CDR3 nucleotide sequence: TGTGCCAGTAGTATTAACCATGGATACAATCAGCCCCAGCATTTT.

This clonotype was found a few times. The J gene is TRBJ2-3, the V gene TRBV20-1; the match to TRBD2 covers 7 bases. Trimming cost V 3 bases and J 6 bases; bases outside gene matches: 9. Germline CDR1 DFQATT, CDR2 SNEGSKA (reference sequence). The CDR3 is 14 residues long. The DNA of the CDR3 is TGCAGTGCTAGGACGGGCGGGAGCGGGGATACGCAGTATTTT. Residues: CSARTGGSGDTQYF.

The chain uses TRBV4-3 and TRBJ1-2; unclear D gene. Trimming removed 0 bases at V and 5 bases at J, with 10 bases between. Germline V lookup: CDR1 LGHNA, CDR2 YSLEER. This CDR3 contains 14 residues. CDR3 in DNA: TGCGCCAGCAGCCAAGATGTGGGGTTTTATGGCTACACCTTC. Translating gives CASSQDVGFYGYTF.